The 19 T cell receptor beta chains below come from one sample, sequenced in a study of blood T cells in healthy people across ages. A second PCR of about 7 to 12 cycles used a sample-barcoded 5' primer and a J-beta primer mix. Using its own MiXCR run on the 5' RACE reads, TCRdb lists one record per CDR3 protein. The sample includes 1.2 million to 1.5 million distinct CDR3 sequences, 45% to 70% of them seen just once. Sequencing was done on a sample of blood. These receptors came from a man between 18 and 35 years old in good health.

The chain uses TRBV27 and TRBJ1-6; the D is unclear. Trimming took off 3 bases at V and 9 bases at J, with 6 bases between the two ends. The CDR3 covers 12 residues. Germline assignment: CDR1 MNHEY and CDR2 SMNVEV (reference sequence). The CDR3 protein is CASSFPASPLHF. CDR3 bases: TGTGCCAGCAGTTTTCCCGCTTCACCCCTCCACTTT.

The J gene is TRBJ1-1, the V gene TRBV6-6; D gene uncertain. V shed 5 bases and J shed 10 bases, with 17 bases lying between them. This CDR3 has 13 amino acids. Germline CDR1 and CDR2: MNHNY and SVGAGI (reference sequence). The CDR3 DNA follows: TGTGCCAGCAGTCACGATCCGGGAGTCTCAGCTTTCTTT. Amino acid sequence: CASSHDPGVSAFF.

This clonotype was observed a handful of times. The rearrangement joins TRBV4-1 to TRBJ2-5; D is perhaps TRBD2 (5 bases). Trimming stripped 0 bases from V and 4 bases from J, with 9 bases between. CDR3 size: 14 residues. Per germline, CDR1 MGHRA and CDR2 YSYEKL. CDR3 sequence (DNA): TGCGCCAGCAGCCAAGATGAAGGGAGAGAGACCCAGTACTTC. Its translation: CASSQDEGRETQYF.

In this sample, this clonotype turned up once. The rearrangement links TRBV7-9 to TRBJ1-4, with a weak D call TRBD1 (5 bases). Trimming cost V 4 bases and J 5 bases, with 11 bases left between them. Germline CDR1 reads SEHNR; CDR2 reads FQNEAQ (reference sequence). The CDR3 runs to 14 residues. The CDR3 DNA reads TGTGCCAGCAGCTCCCGGGACCCAAATGAAAAACTGTTTTTT. Encoded protein: CASSSRDPNEKLFF.

The J gene is TRBJ2-7, the V gene TRBV5-1; TRBD2 might be the D (5 bases). Germline V gene lookup returns CDR1 SGHRS and CDR2 YFSETQ. This CDR3 comprises 16 residues. Trimming left V 1 base short and J 4 bases short, with 18 bases between. CDR3 in amino acids: CASSLNPRHGIYEQYF. The CDR3 nucleotides read TGCGCCAGCAGCTTGAATCCCCGGCACGGGATATACGAGCAGTACTTC.

The chain couples TRBV6-6 to TRBJ2-3; D gene unclear. The V end lost 3 bases, the J end lost 8 bases, and 6 bases lay between the germline ends. CDR3 length: 11 amino acids. CDR1 is MNHNY, CDR2 SVGAGI, per germline (reference sequence). The CDR3 DNA is TGTGCCAGCAGTTATTGGGGTACGCAGTATTTT. Its protein product is CASSYWGTQYF.

A remark on this clonotype: The conserved final phenylalanine or tryptophan is absent from the CDR3, which likely points to a read error. The chain is built from TRBV7-2 and TRBJ2-1; unclear D gene. The CDR3 is made up of 12 amino acids. From germline, CDR1 is SGHTA and CDR2 FQGNSA. V was cut by 4 bases and J by 4 bases, with 5 bases left in between. The DNA of the CDR3 is TGTGCCAGCAGCTCCAGATACAATGAGCAGTTCTCC. This gives the protein CASSSRYNEQFS.

The rearrangement links TRBV20-1 to TRBJ2-1; the match to TRBD2 covers 14 bases. Germline V CDR1 and CDR2: DFQATT, SNEGSKA (reference sequence). V lost 6 bases, J lost 12 bases, and 10 bases stayed unmatched. The CDR3 sequence is 14 residues long. CDR3 in amino acids: CSATRTSGGTWQFF. In nucleotides, the CDR3 is TGCAGTGCAACCCGGACTAGCGGGGGGACCTGGCAGTTCTTC.

The chain uses TRBV12-3 or TRBV12-4 and TRBJ2-5, with 15 bases matching TRBD2. CDR3 length: 17 residues. The V gene end was trimmed by 6 bases and the J gene end by 3 bases; junction bases not matched to a gene: 8. The CDR3 DNA follows: TGTGCCAGCAGAATCGGGACTAGCGGGGGGTTTAAAGAGACCCAGTACTTC. Protein sequence: CASRIGTSGGFKETQYF.

This clonotype was recorded a few times. The V call is TRBV20-1, the J call TRBJ2-1; D is perhaps TRBD2 (6 bases). V lost 3 bases to trimming and J lost 0 bases, with 9 bases between them. There are 14 residues in the CDR3. CDR1 DFQATT and CDR2 SNEGSKA come from the germline V gene (reference sequence). The CDR3 DNA reads as TGCAGTGCTAGGCCGACTAGCTCCTACAATGAGCAGTTCTTC. Translated: CSARPTSSYNEQFF.

V usage is TRBV4-3 and J usage is TRBJ1-1, with TRBD1 matching over 9 bases. V shed 4 bases, J shed 7 bases, and the junction held 7 bases outside the gene matches. Germline V gene data show CDR1 as LGHNA and CDR2 as YSLEER. This CDR3 contains 14 residues. Here the CDR3 DNA reads TGCGCCAGCAGCCGACAGGGGGTAGGGCATGAAGCTTTCTTT. Encoded protein: CASSRQGVGHEAFF.

CDR3 amino acids: CASSKEKGDRGHGVTEAFF. DNA of the CDR3: TGTGCCAGCAGCAAAGAAAAGGGGGACAGGGGGCACGGGGTCACTGAAGCTTTCTTT. J is TRBJ1-1 and V is TRBV21-1; the D segment call TRBD1 is taken from the table without a DNA check. TRBV21-1 is a documented pseudogene. The CDR3 is made up of 19 amino acids.

The rearrangement joins TRBV28 to TRBJ2-1, with D possibly TRBD2 on 7 matching bases. The CDR3 is 15 residues long. V lost 4 bases, J lost 3 bases, and 13 bases lay in between. The germline V gene has CDR1 MDHEN and CDR2 SYDVKM. CDR3 sequence (DNA): TGTGCCAGCAGTTGGAGGAGGGGGGGCTACAATGAGCAGTTCTTC. This gives the protein CASSWRRGGYNEQFF.

This clonotype was counted between two and nine times. This chain joins TRBV20-1 and TRBJ2-4; D uncertain. The CDR3 has 13 residues. Germline CDR1 reads DFQATT; CDR2 reads SNEGSKA (reference sequence). The ends were cut back, 5 bases at V and 0 bases at J, with 8 bases in the middle. The DNA of the CDR3 is TGCAGTGCTCGGTCAGGAGCCAAAAACATTCAGTACTTC. Translation: CSARSGAKNIQYF.

The chain links TRBV4-1 to TRBJ2-7, with TRBD1 matching 10 bases. Germline V CDR1 and CDR2: MGHRA, YSYEKL. Trimming removed 2 bases from V and 1 base from J; junction bases left unmatched: 2. The CDR3 totals 15 residues. This CDR3 is CASSQRTGGSYEQYF. The CDR3 DNA is TGCGCCAGCAGCCAAAGGACAGGGGGTTCCTACGAGCAGTACTTC.

V usage is TRBV20-1 and J usage is TRBJ2-3, with 10 bases matching TRBD1. V lost 6 bases to trimming and J lost 3 bases; unmatched junction nucleotides: 12. Germline CDR1 reads DFQATT; CDR2 reads SNEGSKA (reference sequence). The CDR3 sequence is 16 residues long. CDR3 bases: TGCAGTGCCCCCTCGGACAGGGGGATGTTGACAGATACGCAGTATTTT. Its protein product is CSAPSDRGMLTDTQYF.

This clonotype was seen just once. The chain has TRBV15 and TRBJ2-6, with 8 nucleotides matching TRBD1. Looked up from germline, CDR1 is LNHNV and CDR2 is YYDKDF (reference sequence). V trimming: 5 bases; J trimming: 2 bases; junction bases outside the gene matches: 11. The CDR3 spans 18 residues. The CDR3 here is CATSRIFSGGPGANVLTF. In nucleotides, the CDR3 is TGTGCCACCAGCCGAATATTCTCAGGGGGCCCTGGGGCCAACGTCCTGACTTTC.

This clonotype was counted a single time. V usage is TRBV5-1 and J usage is TRBJ2-7; either TRBD1 or TRBD2 may supply D (5 bases each). From germline, CDR1 is SGHRS and CDR2 YFSETQ. The CDR3 sequence is 14 residues long. Trimming removed 5 bases at V and 6 bases at J, with 18 bases between. The CDR3 region has the DNA TGCGCCAGCAGTGTTCCCGGGACCACCACCGAGCAGTACTTC. Protein product: CASSVPGTTTEQYF.

V gene TRBV5-5 combines with J gene TRBJ2-5; D tentatively reads TRBD1 or TRBD2 (5 bases each). Trimming cost V 4 bases and J 3 bases, with 31 bases left between them. Looked up from germline, CDR1 is SGHKS and CDR2 is YYEKEE (reference sequence). CDR3 length equals 20 residues. The CDR3 spells CASSPPFLAVVSVGEETQYF. The DNA of the CDR3 is TGTGCCAGCAGCCCCCCCTTCCTAGCTGTGGTGTCTGTGGGGGAAGAGACCCAGTACTTC.